Each of the 8 T cell receptor beta chains below was sequenced from the same sample in a study of blood T cell repertoires in COVID-19. Using immunoSEQ multiplex PCR, the repertoire was profiled, and TCRdb retains in-frame clones only, with some absent. The sample lists tens of thousands of clones; roughly 86% were seen once. Sequences were obtained from peripheral blood. The receptors were gathered from a man aged 50-60 years with active COVID-19.

V and J are TRBV29-1 and TRBJ1-4; D unclear. This CDR3 comprises 16 residues. Germline loops: CDR1 SQVTM, CDR2 ANQGSEA. Trimming left V 8 bases short and J 3 bases short, with 22 bases between. The CDR3 DNA sequence: TGCAGCCCCCGAGTGGGAGGGAGGGCATCTAATGAAAAACTGTTTTTT. It encodes CSPRVGGRASNEKLFF.

The rearrangement links TRBV30 to TRBJ2-1; 7 bases map to TRBD2. Germline lookup yields CDR1 GTSNPN and CDR2 SVGIG (reference sequence). This CDR3 contains 13 residues. The V gene end was trimmed by 4 bases and the J gene end by 15 bases; junction bases not matched to a gene: 15. CDR3 loop: CAWTKTWEGAGFF. CDR3 DNA: TGTGCCTGGACCAAAACCTGGGAGGGAGCTGGGTTCTTC.

The chain combines TRBV24-1 with TRBJ2-6; D gene unclear. V was shortened by 3 bases and J by 4 bases, with 3 bases between the two germline ends. Germline CDR1 is KGHDR and CDR2 is SFDVKD. CDR3 length equals 13 residues. The CDR3 nucleotides read TGTGCCACCAGTGATACAGGGGCCAACGTCCTGACTTTC. Amino acid sequence: CATSDTGANVLTF.

The rearrangement uses TRBV2 and TRBJ2-2, with D possibly matching TRBD1 (6 bases). V lost 2 bases and J lost 5, with 15 bases in between. This CDR3 is 16 amino acids long. Germline CDR1 is SNHLY and CDR2 is FYNNEI. The CDR3 here is CASSELGQTSTGELFF. In nucleotides, the CDR3 is TGTGCCAGCAGTGAACTTGGACAGACGAGTACCGGGGAGCTGTTTTTT.

This chain uses TRBV6-5 with TRBJ2-7, with 9 bases aligning to TRBD1. This CDR3 has 14 residues. Trimming removed 6 bases from V and 2 bases from J; junction bases left unmatched: 5. Germline V CDR1 and CDR2: MNHEY, SVGAGI. CDR3 DNA: TGTGCCAGCAGGCAGGGGACAGGGACCTACGAGCAGTACGTC. Translating gives CASRQGTGTYEQYV.

J is TRBJ1-1 and V is TRBV18; TRBD1 aligns across 9 bases. After removal of 6 bases from V and 4 bases from J, the junction contained 9 bases not matched to a gene. The germline CDR1 and CDR2 sequences are KGHSH and LQKENI. CDR3 length: 15 amino acids. CDR3 nucleotides: TGTGCCAGCTCTACCATACAGGGGGCGGGCACTGAAGCTTTCTTT. The encoded protein is CASSTIQGAGTEAFF.

This chain uses TRBV5-1 with TRBJ2-7; 12 nucleotides match TRBD2. The CDR3 is 16 amino acids. Germline CDR1 is SGHRS and CDR2 is YFSETQ. V shed 0 bases and J 6 bases; nucleotides not matched to a gene: 7. The CDR3 DNA is TGCGCCAGCAGCTTGGAGGGCGGACTAGCGGGGCTCGAGCAGTACTTC. Amino acids: CASSLEGGLAGLEQYF.

V is TRBV9 and J is TRBJ2-7, with D possibly TRBD2 on 5 matching bases. The germline V gene encodes CDR1 SGDLS and CDR2 YYNGEE. Trimming removed 0 bases from V and 0 bases from J, with 13 bases in between. CDR3 length equals 16 residues. As DNA, the CDR3 is TGTGCCAGCAGCGTAGGGATAGCGATGAGCTCCTACGAGCAGTACGTC. Amino acids: CASSVGIAMSSYEQYV.